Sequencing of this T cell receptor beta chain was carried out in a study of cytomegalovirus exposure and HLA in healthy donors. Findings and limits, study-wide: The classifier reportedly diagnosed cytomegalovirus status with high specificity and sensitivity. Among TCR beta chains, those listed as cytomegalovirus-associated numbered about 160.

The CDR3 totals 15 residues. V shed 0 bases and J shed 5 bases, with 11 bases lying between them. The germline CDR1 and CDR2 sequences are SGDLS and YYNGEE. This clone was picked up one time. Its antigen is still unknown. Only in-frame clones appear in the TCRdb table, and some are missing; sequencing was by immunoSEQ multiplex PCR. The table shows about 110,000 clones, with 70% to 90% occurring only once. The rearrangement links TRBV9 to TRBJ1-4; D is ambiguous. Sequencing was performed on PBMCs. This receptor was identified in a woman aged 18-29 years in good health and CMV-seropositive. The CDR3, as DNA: TGTGCCAGCAGCGTAGCAGAGGGAAGAAATGAAAAACTGTTTTTT. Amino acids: CASSVAEGRNEKLFF.